This T cell receptor beta chain was identified during a study of blood T cell repertoires in COVID-19. V was clipped by 4 bases and J by 3 bases, with 9 bases between them. The CDR3 runs to 13 residues. The germline CDR1 and CDR2 sequences are KGHSH and LQKENI. As handled by the study authors: Estimation of nucleated cell counts relied on the amplification of reference gene primers. The data were produced by immunoSEQ multiplex PCR, yet TCRdb's version contains in-frame clones alone and is incomplete. V, J and clone size are those of that table, while D and trimming were read from the DNA. The sample lists some 110,000 clones, 85% to 90% occurring once.

Sequencing was performed on peripheral blood. This TCR came from a human donor in a cohort sampled during active COVID-19. V is TRBV18 and J is TRBJ1-1; perhaps TRBD1 as D (6 bases). Here the CDR3 DNA reads TGTGCCAGCTCACGGGCAGGGGACACTGAAGCTTTCTTT. It encodes CASSRAGDTEAFF.